Following are 15 T cell receptor beta chains from one sample sequenced in a study of shared clonotypes between healthy human individuals. TCRdb keeps only in-frame clones here, not all; method: immunoSEQ multiplex PCR. The sample carries hundreds of thousands of clones, 95% to 98% recorded once. The specimen sequenced was naive CD4+ T cells sorted from blood. Indicated subset: CD45RA+ positively selected. The source is a woman aged 30 to 39 in good health.

This chain links TRBV28 with TRBJ2-2; D possibly corresponds to TRBD1 (6 bases). The germline CDR1 and CDR2 sequences are MDHEN and SYDVKM. This CDR3 spans 16 amino acids. Trimming shortened V by 6 bases and J by 0 bases, and 14 bases separated the two germline ends. CDR3 region: CASRASGTSNTGELFF. The CDR3 nucleotides are TGTGCCAGCAGGGCCTCCGGGACATCGAACACCGGGGAGCTGTTTTTT.

This rearrangement joins TRBV28 to TRBJ2-7, with 13 bases identical to TRBD2. CDR3 length: 14 amino acids. Germline V gene sequence: CDR1 MDHEN, CDR2 SYDVKM. After removal of 8 bases from V and 5 bases from J, the junction contained 6 bases not matched to a gene. CDR3 loop: CASGRLAGGHEQYF. The CDR3 nucleotides read TGTGCCAGCGGGCGACTAGCGGGAGGTCACGAGCAGTACTTC.

This chain connects TRBV28 to TRBJ2-7, with TRBD2 matching over 12 bases. CDR1 and CDR2 (germline): MDHEN, SYDVKM. The CDR3 spans 18 residues. V lost 8 bases to trimming and J lost 1 base; unmatched junction nucleotides: 15. The CDR3 protein is CASGVPGTSGYLSYEQYF. The CDR3 coding sequence is TGTGCCAGCGGGGTTCCCGGGACTAGCGGGTACCTTTCCTACGAGCAGTACTTC.

The rearrangement joins TRBV11-1 to TRBJ2-7; D is uncertain. Germline values: CDR1 SGHAT, CDR2 FQDESV (reference sequence). Trimming cost V 2 bases and J 4 bases, with 9 bases left between them. This CDR3 is built from 13 residues. CDR3 coding DNA: TGTGCCAGCAGCTTACGGACCCCTTACGAGCAGTACTTC. The encoded protein is CASSLRTPYEQYF.

The chain is built from TRBV5-1 and TRBJ1-2; 7 nucleotides match TRBD1. The germline V gene has CDR1 SGHRS and CDR2 YFSETQ. There are 15 residues in the CDR3. The J segment lost 7 bases and the V segment lost 0 bases, leaving 9 bases of the junction unmatched. In DNA, the CDR3 is TGCGCCAGCAGCTTGGGACAGGGAGTTGTTGGTGGCTACACCTTC. Amino acid sequence: CASSLGQGVVGGYTF.

This clone occurred once. The rearrangement links TRBV5-1 to TRBJ2-2; D remains ambiguous. This CDR3 comprises 15 residues. Trimming stripped 4 bases from V and 2 bases from J, with 12 bases between. Germline V gene sequence: CDR1 SGHRS, CDR2 YFSETQ. The CDR3: CASSPAASNTGELFF. The DNA for the CDR3 is TGCGCCAGCAGCCCCGCGGCGTCAAACACCGGGGAGCTGTTTTTT. Complete variable domain (other parts from reference TRBV5-1 and TRBJ2-2): KAGVTQTPRYLIKTRGQQVTLSCSPISGHRSVSWYQQTPGQGLQFLFEYFSETQRNKGNFPGRFSGRQFSNSRSEMNVSTLELGDSALYLCASSPAASNTGELFFGEGSRLTVL.

This chain uses TRBV11-2 with TRBJ1-5; no reliable D call. CDR3 length: 17 amino acids. V lost 4 bases and J 0 bases, leaving 16 bases between the germline ends. The V gene's germline CDR1 is SGHAT and CDR2 FQNNGV. The CDR3 loop reads CASSSPVVRDSNQPQHF. CDR3 DNA: TGTGCCAGCAGCTCCCCTGTGGTTAGGGATAGCAATCAGCCCCAGCATTTT.

V is TRBV25-1 and J is TRBJ1-1; D is possibly TRBD1 (5 bases). Looked up from germline, CDR1 is MGHDK and CDR2 is SYGVNS. This CDR3 is built from 14 residues. Trimming pared 0 bases from V and 6 bases from J, leaving 11 bases between. The DNA of the CDR3 is TGTGCCAGCAGTGAATATGGGGGGGTGGCTGAAGCTTTCTTT. Translation gives CASSEYGGVAEAFF. Combining the CDR3 with reference TRBV25-1 and TRBJ1-1 gives the whole variable domain EADIYQTPRYLVIGTGKKITLECSQTMGHDKMYWYQQDPGMELHLIHYSYGVNSTEKGDLSSESTVSRIRTEHFPLTLESARPSHTSQYLCASSEYGGVAEAFFGQGTRLTVV.

The rearrangement joins TRBV2 to TRBJ2-1; 9 bases match TRBD1. From germline, CDR1 is SNHLY and CDR2 FYNNEI. The trim removed 3 bases at V and 4 bases at J, leaving 10 bases unmatched. The CDR3 length is 17 residues. CDR3 in DNA: TGTGCCAGCAGTGAGACCAGAACCGGGACAGGGTACAATGAGCAGTTCTTC. This codes for CASSETRTGTGYNEQFF.

V usage is TRBV28 and J usage is TRBJ2-5; D tentatively fits TRBD1 or TRBD2 (6 bases each). The tail of the sequence fits TRBJ2-7 better, so the J call may be wrong. The CDR3 has 15 amino acids. Germline CDR1 MDHEN, CDR2 SYDVKM. The chain's CDR3 is CASSMGGGGPYEQYF. The CDR3 region has the DNA TGTGCCAGCAGCATGGGAGGTGGGGGGCCCTACGAGCAGTACTTC.

The V call is TRBV28, the J call TRBJ1-2, with a possible D match to TRBD1 (5 bases). Germline values: CDR1 MDHEN, CDR2 SYDVKM. The CDR3 is made up of 12 amino acids. The CDR3 nucleotides read TGTGCTTCAGGGCTCGGGGACTATGGCTACACCTTC. Encoded protein: CASGLGDYGYTF.

CDR3 loop: CASSVISGRHQETQYF. The DNA for the CDR3 is TGTGCCAGCAGCGTAATAAGCGGGAGGCACCAAGAGACCCAGTACTTC. The rearrangement uses TRBV9 and TRBJ2-5, with 9 bases identical to TRBD2. Germline loops: CDR1 SGDLS, CDR2 YYNGEE. The CDR3 covers 16 residues. Trimming removed 1 base from V and 0 bases from J; junction bases left unmatched: 4.

V and J are TRBV9 and TRBJ1-3, with 8 bases lining up with TRBD1. Germline V lookup: CDR1 SGDLS, CDR2 YYNGEE. The length of the CDR3 is 16 residues. Trimming at V came to 2 bases and at J to 4 bases, leaving 8 bases not matched to a gene. The CDR3 loop reads CASSVTRTGYGNTIYF. As DNA, the CDR3 is TGTGCCAGCAGCGTCACCAGGACAGGGTACGGAAACACCATATATTTT.

CDR3 region: CASSPISGREGTDTQYF. The CDR3 DNA reads as TGTGCCAGCAGCCCAATTAGCGGGAGAGAGGGCACAGATACGCAGTATTTT. The V and J genes are TRBV11-2 and TRBJ2-3, with 9 bases matching TRBD2. The CDR3 sequence is 17 residues long. V shed 5 bases and J 1 base; nucleotides not matched to a gene: 10. The germline CDR1 and CDR2 sequences are SGHAT and FQNNGV.

This rearrangement joins TRBV4-2 to TRBJ2-6; no reliable D call. Germline loops: CDR1 LGHNA, CDR2 YNFKEQ. The V end was cut by 1 base, the J end by 7 bases, with 5 bases between. The CDR3 spans 13 residues. CDR3 sequence: CASSQAGANVLTF. The CDR3 DNA reads TGTGCCAGCAGCCAAGCCGGAGCCAACGTCCTGACTTTC.